The 9 T cell receptor beta chains in this list originate from one sample, sequenced in a study of blood T cell repertoires in COVID-19. Libraries were prepared by immunoSEQ multiplex PCR; TCRdb keeps only in-frame clonotypes and omits some of them. The sample holds about 88,000 clones, over 75% seen once. The sample comprised peripheral blood. The receptors here all came from a man older than 75 with acute or convalescent COVID-19.

This rearrangement joins TRBV3-1 (or the pseudogene TRBV3-2) to TRBJ2-2; 14 nucleotides align to TRBD2. After removal of 3 bases from V and 5 bases from J, the junction contained 8 bases not matched to a gene. This CDR3 has 18 residues. Germline assignment: CDR1 LGHDT and CDR2 YNNKEL (reference sequence). CDR3 residues: CASSHLGLAGGGTGELFF. The CDR3 DNA sequence: TGTGCCAGCAGCCACCTCGGACTAGCGGGAGGAGGAACCGGGGAGCTGTTTTTT.

The V call is TRBV10-3, the J call TRBJ1-2, with D possibly matching TRBD1 (6 bases). Looked up from germline, CDR1 is ENHRY and CDR2 is SYGVKD. The length of the CDR3 is 12 residues. The ends were cut back, 6 bases at V and 8 bases at J, with 13 bases in the middle. The CDR3 loop is CAISRDNHGYTF. For the CDR3, the DNA is TGTGCCATCAGCCGGGACAATCACGGCTACACCTTC.

J is TRBJ1-4 and V is TRBV5-6, with D hard to call. V lost 4 bases, J lost 4 bases, and 11 bases lay in between. The CDR3 sequence is 14 residues long. In germline, CDR1 is SGHDT, CDR2 YYEEEE. CDR3 DNA: TGTGCCAGCAGCCGTTATTCTGTTAATGAAAAACTGTTTTTT. This gives the protein CASSRYSVNEKLFF. Full variable domain (outside the CDR3, taken from reference TRBV5-6 and TRBJ1-4): DAGVTQSPTHLIKTRGQQVTLRCSPKSGHDTVSWYQQALGQGPQFIFQYYEEEERQRGNFPDRFSGHQFPNYSSELNVNALLLGDSALYLCASSRYSVNEKLFFGSGTQLSVL.

This rearrangement joins TRBV2 to TRBJ2-7, with 7 bases fitting TRBD1. CDR3 length: 12 residues. V lost 7 bases, J lost 3 bases, and 3 bases stayed unmatched. CDR1 and CDR2 (germline): SNHLY, FYNNEI. CDR3 DNA sequence: TGTGCCAGCACCCGGGACAGCTACGAGCAGTACTTC. Encoded protein: CASTRDSYEQYF. The full variable domain, in which reference TRBV2 and TRBJ2-7 provide the parts outside the CDR3, is EPEVTQTPSHQVTQMGQEVILRCVPISNHLYFYWYRQILGQKVEFLVSFYNNEISEKSEIFDDQFSVERPDGSNFTLKIRSTKLEDSAMYFCASTRDSYEQYFGPGTRLTVT.

The genes are TRBV5-1 and TRBJ1-2; 7 bases fit TRBD1. The ends lost 4 bases at V and 2 bases at J; junction bases unmatched: 11. Germline V gene data show CDR1 as SGHRS and CDR2 as YFSETQ. The CDR3 covers 16 residues. DNA for the CDR3: TGCGCCAGCAGCCATACCCCCGGGACAGAAAACTATGGCTACACCTTC. As protein: CASSHTPGTENYGYTF.

The CDR3 region is CASSLSGVEQFF. The CDR3 DNA follows: TGTGCCAGCAGCTTATCAGGGGTTGAGCAGTTCTTC. This chain joins TRBV7-9 and TRBJ2-1; a possible D gene is TRBD1 (6 bases). The ends were cut back, 2 bases at V and 9 bases at J, with 8 bases in the middle. The CDR3 has 12 residues. From germline, CDR1 is SEHNR and CDR2 FQNEAQ (reference sequence).

This chain connects TRBV24-1 to TRBJ1-5, with 9 bases lining up with TRBD1. Germline V gives CDR1 KGHDR, CDR2 SFDVKD. The J segment lost 2 bases and the V segment lost 3 bases, leaving 10 bases of the junction unmatched. This CDR3 is 18 amino acids long. DNA of the CDR3: TGTGCCACCAGTGATCACCATGGGGGACAGGGAGGCAATCAGCCCCAGCATTTT. Translated, it gives CATSDHHGGQGGNQPQHF.

In this sample, this clone turned up once. The J gene is TRBJ1-4, the V gene TRBV29-1, with TRBD1 matching 9 bases. Germline-derived CDR1 and CDR2 are SQVTM and ANQGSEA. Losses at the gene ends were 1 base for V and 6 bases for J; bases not matched to a gene: 6. CDR3 length: 15 amino acids. This chain's CDR3 is CSVEGGTGTYEKLFF. The CDR3 DNA reads as TGCAGCGTTGAAGGCGGGACAGGGACTTATGAAAAACTGTTTTTT.

The J gene is TRBJ2-7, the V gene TRBV7-2, with D maybe TRBD1 (6 bases). This CDR3 comprises 13 residues. Trimming took off 5 bases at V and 4 bases at J, with 12 bases between the two ends. Germline V gene lookup returns CDR1 SGHTA and CDR2 FQGNSA. CDR3 in amino acids: CASSRWDTYEQYF. The CDR3 nucleotides read TGTGCCAGCAGCCGATGGGACACATACGAGCAGTACTTC. Full variable domain (rest looked up from reference TRBV7-2 and TRBJ2-7): GAGVSQSPSNKVTEKGKDVELRCDPISGHTALYWYRQSLGQGLEFLIYFQGNSAPDKSGLPSDRFSAERTGGSVSTLTIQRTQQEDSAVYLCASSRWDTYEQYFGPGTRLTVT.